A single sample gave rise to the 21 T cell receptor beta chains below, sequenced in a study of response to subunit inactivated influenza vaccine. TCRdb used MiXCR to reprocess the RT-PCR reads, holding one entry per CDR3 protein. Among 200,000 to 300,000 distinct CDR3 sequences, 9% to 15% were seen once, and the ten largest hold over 6.5%. The material sequenced was non-naive T cells sorted from PBMCs, taken 14 days before vaccination. All receptors come from a man over 45 who received an inactivated influenza vaccine.

This clonotype was counted ten times or more. The rearrangement links TRBV12-3 or TRBV12-4 to TRBJ1-2, with no clear D. The CDR3 contains 12 residues. The ends were cut back, 5 bases at V and 4 bases at J, with 8 bases in the middle. The CDR3 DNA reads TGTGCCAGCAGTCCTGTGGTCTATGGCTACACCTTC. This gives the protein CASSPVVYGYTF.

This clonotype has at least ten counts. The genes are TRBV12-3 or TRBV12-4 and TRBJ1-2; the D is unclear. CDR3 length equals 12 residues. V lost 3 bases and J lost 7, with 9 bases in between. DNA for the CDR3: TGTGCCAGCAGTTTTATGGGAGGTGGCTACACCTTC. Translation gives CASSFMGGGYTF.

The gene calls are TRBV18 and TRBJ2-2; D unclear. Trimming took 0 bases from V and 5 from J, leaving 10 bases between them. This CDR3 spans 15 amino acids. Germline V lookup: CDR1 KGHSH, CDR2 LQKENI. CDR3 loop: CASSPPGVLTGELFF. In nucleotides, the CDR3 is TGTGCCAGCTCACCACCAGGCGTTCTTACCGGGGAGCTGTTTTTT.

This clonotype has only a few counts. The chain uses TRBV18 and TRBJ1-5; no clear D gene. The CDR3 is 14 residues long. V was pared by 1 base and J by 4 bases, with 8 bases between. The germline V gene has CDR1 KGHSH and CDR2 LQKENI. The CDR3 loop is CASSPQRENQPQHF. Written as DNA, the CDR3 is TGTGCCAGCTCACCACAAAGGGAAAATCAGCCCCAGCATTTT.

This clonotype was detected a few times. The chain combines TRBV5-1 with TRBJ2-1; D may be TRBD1 (6 bases). The CDR3 is 14 residues long. The V end lost 0 bases, the J end lost 5 bases, and 9 bases lay between the germline ends. Germline assignment: CDR1 SGHRS and CDR2 YFSETQ. As DNA, the CDR3 is TGCGCCAGCAGCTTGGCGAGACAGGACAATGAGCAGTTCTTC. It translates to CASSLARQDNEQFF.

The chain combines TRBV29-1 with TRBJ2-7, with TRBD1 matching over 8 bases. The CDR3 loop spans 14 amino acids. Germline V gene sequence: CDR1 SQVTM, CDR2 ANQGSEA. Trimming cost V 0 bases and J 7 bases; bases outside gene matches: 8. The CDR3 is CSVEDRAGGHEQYF. The CDR3 DNA is TGCAGCGTTGAAGATCGGGCAGGGGGCCATGAGCAGTACTTC.

This chain joins TRBV20-1 and TRBJ2-2; the D gene is possibly TRBD2 (5 bases). Germline CDR1 is DFQATT and CDR2 is SNEGSKA (reference sequence). V was cut by 6 bases and J by 7 bases, with 15 bases left in between. The CDR3 contains 13 residues. The CDR3 is CSALGVGSGELFF. In DNA, the CDR3 is TGCAGTGCCCTGGGAGTAGGGAGCGGGGAGCTGTTTTTT.

This rearrangement joins TRBV5-1 to TRBJ1-5; D is possibly TRBD1 (6 bases). Trimming took 1 base from V and 5 from J, leaving 10 bases between them. There are 14 residues in the CDR3. Germline assignment: CDR1 SGHRS and CDR2 YFSETQ. DNA of the CDR3: TGCGCCAGCAGCTTGAATGGGGGGCATCAGCCCCAGCATTTT. Translated: CASSLNGGHQPQHF.

This clonotype was seen more than once but under ten times. The J gene is TRBJ2-5, the V gene TRBV5-6; 9 positions match TRBD1. The CDR3 covers 15 residues. CDR1 and CDR2 (germline): SGHDT, YYEEEE. V lost 3 bases and J lost 5; bases outside the gene matches: 8. CDR3 sequence: CASSWTGTGSETQYF. The CDR3 DNA reads TGTGCCAGCAGCTGGACCGGGACAGGGTCCGAGACCCAGTACTTC.

The rearrangement uses TRBV25-1 and TRBJ2-7; unclear D gene. V was trimmed by 1 base and J by 6 bases, leaving 7 bases between them. Germline V gene data show CDR1 as MGHDK and CDR2 as SYGVNS. The CDR3 contains 12 residues. The CDR3 DNA reads as TGTGCCAGCAGTGAATCCTGGGGCGAGCAGTACTTC. Protein sequence: CASSESWGEQYF.

In its sample, this clonotype was seen a few times. This chain uses TRBV20-1 with TRBJ2-3; 10 bases map to TRBD2. Trimming cost V 4 bases and J 1 base; bases outside gene matches: 11. CDR1 and CDR2 (germline): DFQATT, SNEGSKA (reference sequence). The CDR3 runs to 17 residues. The CDR3 DNA reads as TGCAGTGCTAACATCCTAAACCTAGCGGGAGGCACAGATACGCAGTATTTT. It specifies CSANILNLAGGTDTQYF.

This rearrangement joins TRBV6-2 or TRBV6-3 to TRBJ2-7, with D maybe TRBD1 (6 bases). V was pared by 2 bases and J by 3 bases, with 11 bases between. Germline CDR1 reads MNHEY; CDR2 reads SVGEGT. This CDR3 spans 14 amino acids. The CDR3 region has the DNA TGTGCCAGCAGTTACGTTGGCAGGGGCTACGAGCAGTACTTC. It specifies CASSYVGRGYEQYF.

This sequence joins TRBV4-3 and TRBJ1-2; possible D gene TRBD1, 5 bases. From germline, CDR1 is LGHNA and CDR2 YSLEER. The CDR3 length is 17 residues. V was cut by 0 bases and J by 7 bases, with 21 bases left in between. CDR3: CASSQDRVLLRGGGYTF. The CDR3 nucleotides are TGCGCCAGCAGCCAAGATCGCGTTTTGCTGAGGGGAGGTGGCTACACCTTC.

There are a few counts of this clonotype. This chain links TRBV11-2 with TRBJ2-1; D might be TRBD1 (6 bases). The CDR3 covers 16 residues. CDR1 SGHAT and CDR2 FQNNGV come from the germline V gene. Trimming took off 5 bases at V and 0 bases at J, with 14 bases between the two ends. The CDR3: CASSRRQDSSYNEQFF. CDR3 DNA: TGTGCCAGCAGCCGTCGACAGGACAGCTCCTACAATGAGCAGTTCTTC.

This clonotype was observed a few times. Just one base apart from a much larger clone, this may be a read error. The V gene is TRBV7-9, the J gene TRBJ1-1, with D perhaps TRBD1 (5 bases). The CDR3 has 13 residues. V was pared by 5 bases and J by 0 bases, with 7 bases between. Germline V gene data show CDR1 as SEHNR and CDR2 as FQNEAQ (reference sequence). This CDR3 reads CASSRQMNTEAFF. DNA for the CDR3: TGTGCCAGCAGCCGACAGATGAACACTGAAGCTTTCTTT.

This clonotype was recorded at least ten times. The chain has TRBV5-1 and TRBJ1-4; a possible D gene is TRBD1 (6 bases). Trimming shortened V by 4 bases and J by 4 bases, and 11 bases separated the two germline ends. The CDR3 consists of 14 residues. CDR1 SGHRS and CDR2 YFSETQ come from the germline V gene. This CDR3 is CASSATGYNEKLFF. The CDR3, as DNA: TGCGCCAGCAGCGCGACAGGCTATAATGAAAAACTGTTTTTT.

This clonotype was picked up many times. The chain combines TRBV4-1 with TRBJ2-2; tentative D call: TRBD2 (5 bases). Germline lookup yields CDR1 MGHRA and CDR2 YSYEKL. This CDR3 comprises 16 residues. V lost 4 bases, J lost 1 base, and 13 bases lay in between. The CDR3 reads CASSLRTAENTGELFF. CDR3 in DNA: TGCGCCAGCAGCCTCCGGACTGCTGAGAACACCGGGGAGCTGTTTTTT.

This clonotype was detected ten times or more. The V and J genes are TRBV25-1 and TRBJ2-2, with D possibly TRBD2 on 5 matching bases. The CDR3 extends over 14 amino acids. V gave up 6 bases and J gave up 1 base, with 9 bases separating them. In germline, CDR1 is MGHDK, CDR2 SYGVNS. CDR3 sequence: CASRGGGNTGELFF. As DNA, the CDR3 is TGTGCCAGCAGGGGCGGAGGGAACACCGGGGAGCTGTTTTTT. Using reference TRBV25-1 and TRBJ2-2 for the parts outside the CDR3, the full variable domain is EADIYQTPRYLVIGTGKKITLECSQTMGHDKMYWYQQDPGMELHLIHYSYGVNSTEKGDLSSESTVSRIRTEHFPLTLESARPSHTSQYLCASRGGGNTGELFFGEGSRLTVL.

The chain is built from TRBV24-1 and TRBJ2-3, with D hard to call. Trimming removed 0 bases at V and 6 bases at J, with 3 bases between. This CDR3 has 12 residues. Germline values: CDR1 KGHDR, CDR2 SFDVKD. The chain's CDR3 is CATSDLVDTQYF. CDR3 DNA: TGTGCCACCAGTGATTTGGTGGATACGCAGTATTTT.

This clonotype was detected many times. J is TRBJ2-5 and V is TRBV5-1; 11 nucleotides match TRBD2. CDR3 length equals 18 residues. Germline V lookup: CDR1 SGHRS, CDR2 YFSETQ. V lost 0 bases to trimming and J lost 4 bases; unmatched junction nucleotides: 11. The CDR3 DNA sequence: TGCGCCAGCAGCTTGGGACAGCTAGCGGGAGGACAGGGAGAGACCCAGTACTTC. Translation gives CASSLGQLAGGQGETQYF.

The V and J genes are TRBV7-2 and TRBJ2-1; 9 nucleotides match TRBD1. The CDR3 sequence is 15 residues long. J lost 4 bases, V lost 5 bases, and 6 bases had no gene match. The germline CDR1 and CDR2 sequences are SGHTA and FQGNSA. CDR3 nucleotide sequence: TGTGCCAGCAGCCTCCGGGACAGGGTTTACAATGAGCAGTTCTTC. Translation: CASSLRDRVYNEQFF.